The following is a T cell receptor beta chain sequence with its context. The sample holds a few counts of this clonotype. Its cognate antigen has yet to be identified. Base quality data are lacking; no much larger clone is found one base away. The record originates from a study of T-cell memory formation after mild COVID-19 (TCRdb year 2021). Context from the whole study: Most TCR sequence clusters were specific to one of the two donors. In a couple of donors, T-cell clones that expanded and contracted after mild COVID-19 were followed by sequencing TCRalpha and TCRbeta repertoires longitudinally. Two young, previously healthy adult volunteers, one female and one male, were included in the cohort.

The full study reports these points: Contracting CD4+ clones turned up mainly in the CM and EM memory subsets, whereas EMRA was where CD8+ clones were enriched. From day 15 to 85, contracting clones showed balanced CD4/CD8 phenotypes, whereas a second wave of clones that expanded from day 15 to 37 leaned towards CD4+. Only a couple of mild cases were covered in the study, and larger cohorts including severe cases with pre-infection samples were considered necessary. The second-wave clones that peaked on day 37 were not confirmed to be SARS-CoV-2 specific. Some responding clones were detected in pre-infection memory, suggesting pre-existing cross-reactive memory T cells joined the SARS-CoV-2 response.

Ficoll-Paque density gradient centrifugation was used to isolate PBMCs. Sequencing relied on an Illumina NovaSeq 6000. TCRalpha and TCRbeta cDNA libraries were constructed by 5'RACE with constant-segment primers, with sample barcodes and unique molecular identifiers being introduced. RNA was extracted from every sample with Trizol reagent. Amplification of the libraries took two PCR steps, and the second step added a second sample barcode plus Illumina TruSeq adapters. Libraries were sequenced on an Illumina NovaSeq with 2 x 150 bp paired-end reads. From the authors' description of their analysis: The reads were demultiplexed and collapsed into UMI-guided consensus sequences using migec v1.2.7. Using mixcr v2.1.11, the UMI consensuses were aligned to TRA and TRB V and J templates and assembled into clonotypes. A clonotype was counted as expanded or contracted only when both edgeR and NoisET called the clonotype significant, with the noise models trained on biological replicates. For edgeR calls, a false discovery rate-adjusted p below 0.01 and a log2 fold-change threshold of 1 were applied. As an exploratory analysis of dynamics, max-normalized trajectories of the 1000 most abundant clonotypes were examined by PCA with hierarchical clustering. The CD4 or CD8 phenotype of responding clones was assigned using the separately sequenced CD4+ and CD8+ repertoires. TCRdb ran its own pipeline on the public reads, namely fastp trimming at Q25 and MiXCR clone calling, and kept in-frame beta chains. Each record represents a unique CDR3 protein, reported with the most common genes and DNA among its rows. V and J calls and clone size were set by TCRdb, not the authors. The sample yields roughly 180,000 distinct CDR3 sequences; about a fifth were counted once. 3.9% of the sample is in the top ten clones.

V drops 4 bases and J drops 5 bases, leaving 21 bases in between. CDR1 and CDR2, per the germline V gene, are SGHRS and YFSETQ. CDR3 length: 16 amino acids, cysteine to phenylalanine. Only the CDR3 DNA stays, 48 bases, in frame from base 1. The V and J genes are TRBV5-1 and TRBJ1-2; a weak D assignment points to TRBD1 (5 bases agree). Specimen: PBMCs or a T cell subset sorted from them (not recorded which). This clonotype was obtained from a man between 18 and 35 years old who had mild COVID-19 (a few samples of this study predate the infection). The sample titles of this study are shuffled in the database, so cell type and time point are left out; the donor was told from shared clones. The CDR3 protein is CASSPSGGADLYGYTF. The DNA reads as follows: TGCGCCAGCAGCCCTTCCGGAGGGGCAGACTTGTATGGCTACACCTTC.